The sequence of this TCR beta chain was determined in a study of cytomegalovirus exposure and HLA in healthy donors. The PCR made use of 60 Vbeta and 13 Jbeta primers. Sequencing used immunoSEQ multiplex PCR; TCRdb keeps in-frame clones, though not all of them. This sample has some 130,000 clones; around 79% occur once, and the top ten carry about 7%. Unmatched junction bases numbered 6, after V lost 4 bases and J lost 3 bases. The CDR3 runs to 14 residues. Germline CDR1 reads MNHEY; CDR2 reads SVGAGI. The clonotype was recovered from a man aged 40-50 years in good health and CMV-seropositive. The sequencing input was PBMCs. J is TRBJ2-7 and V is TRBV6-5, with TRBD2 matching over 7 bases. The chain's CDR3 is CASSSWGGIYEQYF. CDR3 coding DNA: TGTGCCAGCAGTTCTTGGGGGGGAATCTACGAGCAGTACTTC.